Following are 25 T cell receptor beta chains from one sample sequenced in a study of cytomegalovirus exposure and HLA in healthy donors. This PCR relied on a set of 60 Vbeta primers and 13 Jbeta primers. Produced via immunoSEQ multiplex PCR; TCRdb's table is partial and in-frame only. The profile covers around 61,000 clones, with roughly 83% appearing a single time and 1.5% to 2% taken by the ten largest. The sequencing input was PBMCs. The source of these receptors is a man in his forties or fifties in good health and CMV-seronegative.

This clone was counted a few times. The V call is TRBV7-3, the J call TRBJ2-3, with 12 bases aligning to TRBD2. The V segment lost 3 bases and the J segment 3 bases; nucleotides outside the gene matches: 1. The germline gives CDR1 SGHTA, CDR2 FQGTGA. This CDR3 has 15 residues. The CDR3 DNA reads TGTGCCAGCAGCTTCACTAGCGGGGGGACAGATACGCAGTATTTT. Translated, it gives CASSFTSGGTDTQYF.

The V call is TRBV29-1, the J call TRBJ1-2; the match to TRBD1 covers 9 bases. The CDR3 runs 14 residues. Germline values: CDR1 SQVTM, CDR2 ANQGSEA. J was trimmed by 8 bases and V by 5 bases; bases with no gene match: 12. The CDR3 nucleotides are TGCAGCGTTAGTGACAGGGGGGTCGAGAGAGGCTACACCTTC. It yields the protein CSVSDRGVERGYTF. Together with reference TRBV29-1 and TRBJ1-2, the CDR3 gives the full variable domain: SAVISQKPSRDICQRGTSLTIQCQVDSQVTMMFWYRQQPGQSLTLIATANQGSEATYESGFVIDKFPISRPNLTFSTLTVSNMSPEDSSIYLCSVSDRGVERGYTFGSGTRLTVV.

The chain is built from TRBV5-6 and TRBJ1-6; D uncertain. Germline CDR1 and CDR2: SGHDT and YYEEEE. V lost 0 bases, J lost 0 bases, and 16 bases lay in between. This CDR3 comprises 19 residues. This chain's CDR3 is CASSLGIEALSSYNSPLHF. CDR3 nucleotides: TGTGCCAGCAGCTTGGGGATTGAGGCTCTGAGCTCCTATAATTCACCCCTCCACTTT. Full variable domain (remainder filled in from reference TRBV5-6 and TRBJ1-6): DAGVTQSPTHLIKTRGQQVTLRCSPKSGHDTVSWYQQALGQGPQFIFQYYEEEERQRGNFPDRFSGHQFPNYSSELNVNALLLGDSALYLCASSLGIEALSSYNSPLHFGNGTRLTVT.

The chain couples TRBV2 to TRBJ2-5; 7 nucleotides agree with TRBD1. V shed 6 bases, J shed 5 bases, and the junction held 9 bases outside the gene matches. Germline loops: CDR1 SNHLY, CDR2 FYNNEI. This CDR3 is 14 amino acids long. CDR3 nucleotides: TGTGCCAGCAGAGAACAGGGGCTGGGTGAGACCCAGTACTTC. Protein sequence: CASREQGLGETQYF.

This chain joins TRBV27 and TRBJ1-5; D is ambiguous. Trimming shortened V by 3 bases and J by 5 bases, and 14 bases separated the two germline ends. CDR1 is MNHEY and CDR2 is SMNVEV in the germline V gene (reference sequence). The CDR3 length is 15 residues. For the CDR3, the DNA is TGTGCCAGCAGTTTTCTCGCCGGTCGCCATCAGCCCCAGCATTTT. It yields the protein CASSFLAGRHQPQHF.

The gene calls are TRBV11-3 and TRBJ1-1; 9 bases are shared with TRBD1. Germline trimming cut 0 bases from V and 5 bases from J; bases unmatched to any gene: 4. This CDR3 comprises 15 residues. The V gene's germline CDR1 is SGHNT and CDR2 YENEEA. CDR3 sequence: CASSLDQTGGTEAFF. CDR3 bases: TGTGCCAGCAGCTTAGATCAGACAGGGGGAACTGAAGCTTTCTTT.

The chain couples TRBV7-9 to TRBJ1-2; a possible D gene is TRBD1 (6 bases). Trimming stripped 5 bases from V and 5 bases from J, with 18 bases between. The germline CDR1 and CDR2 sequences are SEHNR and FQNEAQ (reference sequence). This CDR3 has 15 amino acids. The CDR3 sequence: CASSDHLDSNYGYTF. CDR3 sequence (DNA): TGTGCCAGCAGCGATCACCTGGACAGCAATTATGGCTACACCTTC.

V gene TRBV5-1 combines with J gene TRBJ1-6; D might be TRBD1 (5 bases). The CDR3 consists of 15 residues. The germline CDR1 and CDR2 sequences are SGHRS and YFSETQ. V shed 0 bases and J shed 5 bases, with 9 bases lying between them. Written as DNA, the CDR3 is TGCGCCAGCAGCTTGGTTGGCAGGGATAATTCACCCCTCCACTTT. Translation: CASSLVGRDNSPLHF.

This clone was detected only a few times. The CDR3 nucleotides are TGCGCCAGCAGCCAAGGGCAGGGGACCACTGAAGCTTTCTTT. This encodes CASSQGQGTTEAFF. V gene TRBV4-1 combines with J gene TRBJ1-1, with D possibly being TRBD1 (6 bases). V lost 1 base and J 4 bases, leaving 10 bases between the germline ends. Germline V gene sequence: CDR1 MGHRA, CDR2 YSYEKL. The CDR3 spans 14 residues.

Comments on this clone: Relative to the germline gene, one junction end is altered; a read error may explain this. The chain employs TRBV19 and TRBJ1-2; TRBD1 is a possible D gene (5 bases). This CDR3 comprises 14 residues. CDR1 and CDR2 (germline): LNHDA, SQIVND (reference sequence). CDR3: CASSIKWGQGPIPF. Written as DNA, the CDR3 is TGTGCCAGTAGTATTAAGTGGGGCCAGGGTCCTATTCCTTTC.

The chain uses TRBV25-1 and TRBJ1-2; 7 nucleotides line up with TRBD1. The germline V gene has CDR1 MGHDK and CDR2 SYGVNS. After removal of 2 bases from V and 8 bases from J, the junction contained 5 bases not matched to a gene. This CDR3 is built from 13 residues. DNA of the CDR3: TGTGCCAGCAGTGAAGACAGGGAGGTGGGCTACACCTTC. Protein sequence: CASSEDREVGYTF.

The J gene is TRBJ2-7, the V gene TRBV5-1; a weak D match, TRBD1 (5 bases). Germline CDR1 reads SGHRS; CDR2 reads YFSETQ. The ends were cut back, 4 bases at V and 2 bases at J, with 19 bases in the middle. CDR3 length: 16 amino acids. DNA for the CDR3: TGCGCCAGCAGCGGGGCCAGAGAGATTGGAACCTACGAGCAGTACTTC. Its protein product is CASSGAREIGTYEQYF.

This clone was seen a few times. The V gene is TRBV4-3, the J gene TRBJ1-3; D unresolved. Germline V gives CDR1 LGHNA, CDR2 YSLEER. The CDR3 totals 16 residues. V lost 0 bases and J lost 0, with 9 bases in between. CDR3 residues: CASSQDAGNSGNTIYF. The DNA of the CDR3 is TGCGCCAGCAGCCAAGATGCGGGAAACTCTGGAAACACCATATATTTT.

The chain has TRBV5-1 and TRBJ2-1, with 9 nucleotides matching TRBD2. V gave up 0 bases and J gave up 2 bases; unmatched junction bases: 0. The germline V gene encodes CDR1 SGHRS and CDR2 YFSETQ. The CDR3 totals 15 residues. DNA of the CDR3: TGCGCCAGCAGCTTGGTAGCGGGGGCCTACAATGAGCAGTTCTTC. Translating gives CASSLVAGAYNEQFF.

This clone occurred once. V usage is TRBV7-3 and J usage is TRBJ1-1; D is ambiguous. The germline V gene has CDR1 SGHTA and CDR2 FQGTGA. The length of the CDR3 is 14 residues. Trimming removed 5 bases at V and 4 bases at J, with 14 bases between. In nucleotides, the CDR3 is TGTGCCAGCAGCCCTGCGAGGCTTAGCACTGAAGCTTTCTTT. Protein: CASSPARLSTEAFF. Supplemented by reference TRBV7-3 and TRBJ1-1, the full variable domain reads GAGVSQTPSNKVTEKGKYVELRCDPISGHTALYWYRQSLGQGPEFLIYFQGTGAADDSGLPNDRFFAVRPEGSVSTLKIQRTERGDSAVYLCASSPARLSTEAFFGQGTRLTVV.

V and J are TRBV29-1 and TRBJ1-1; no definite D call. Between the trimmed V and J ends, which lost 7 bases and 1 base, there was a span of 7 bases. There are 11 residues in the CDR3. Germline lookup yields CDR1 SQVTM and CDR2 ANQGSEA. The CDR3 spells CSGYRNTEAFF. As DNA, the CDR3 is TGCAGCGGATACAGGAACACTGAAGCTTTCTTT.

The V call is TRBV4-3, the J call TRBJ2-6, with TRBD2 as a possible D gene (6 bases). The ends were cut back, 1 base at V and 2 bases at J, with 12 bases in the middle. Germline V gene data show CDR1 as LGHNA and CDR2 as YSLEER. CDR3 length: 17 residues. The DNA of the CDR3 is TGCGCCAGCAGCCAAGCCGGACCGGGGGCTGGGGCCAACGTCCTGACTTTC. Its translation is CASSQAGPGAGANVLTF.

The CDR3 spells CASSGDRVDFRHGYTF. For the CDR3, the DNA is TGTGCCAGTAGTGGGGACAGGGTCGATTTCCGGCATGGCTACACCTTC. This chain uses TRBV19 with TRBJ1-2; TRBD1 matches at 9 bases. Trimming removed 5 bases from V and 6 bases from J; junction bases left unmatched: 13. The CDR3 is 16 amino acids. Germline V lookup: CDR1 LNHDA, CDR2 SQIVND (reference sequence).

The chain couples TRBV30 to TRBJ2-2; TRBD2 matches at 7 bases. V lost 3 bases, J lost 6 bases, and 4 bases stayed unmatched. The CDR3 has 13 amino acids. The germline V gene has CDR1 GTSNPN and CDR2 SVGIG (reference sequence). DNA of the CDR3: TGTGCCTGGAGGGGGGGGACCCCCGGGGAGCTGTTTTTT. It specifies CAWRGGTPGELFF.

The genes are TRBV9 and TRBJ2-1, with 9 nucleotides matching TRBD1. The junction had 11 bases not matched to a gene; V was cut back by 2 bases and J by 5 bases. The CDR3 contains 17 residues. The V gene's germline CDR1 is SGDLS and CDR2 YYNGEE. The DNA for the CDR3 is TGTGCCAGCAGCGTGACGATGGGACAGGGAAAGAACAATGAGCAGTTCTTC. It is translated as CASSVTMGQGKNNEQFF.

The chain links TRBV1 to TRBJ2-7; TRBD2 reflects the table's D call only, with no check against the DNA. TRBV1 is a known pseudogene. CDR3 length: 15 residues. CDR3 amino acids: CTSSQFTSGSYEQYV. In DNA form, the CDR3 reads TGCACCAGCAGCCAATTTACTAGCGGCTCCTACGAGCAGTACGTC.

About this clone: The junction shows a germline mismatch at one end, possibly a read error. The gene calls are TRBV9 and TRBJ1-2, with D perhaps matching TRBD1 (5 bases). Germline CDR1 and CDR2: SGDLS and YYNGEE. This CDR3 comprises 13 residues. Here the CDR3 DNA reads TGTGCCAGCAGCGTTACGACAGCCCCGACCCAATATTTC. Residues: CASSVTTAPTQYF.

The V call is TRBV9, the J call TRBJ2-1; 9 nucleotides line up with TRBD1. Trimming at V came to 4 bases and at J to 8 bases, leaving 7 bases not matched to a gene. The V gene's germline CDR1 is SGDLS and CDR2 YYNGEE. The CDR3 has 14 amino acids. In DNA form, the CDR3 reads TGTGCCAGCAGCTTCCGGGACAGGGTAGATGAGCAGTTCTTC. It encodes CASSFRDRVDEQFF.

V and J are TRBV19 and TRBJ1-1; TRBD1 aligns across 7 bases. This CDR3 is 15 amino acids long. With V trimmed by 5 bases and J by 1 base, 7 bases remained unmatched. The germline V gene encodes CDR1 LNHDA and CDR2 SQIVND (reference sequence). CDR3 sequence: CASSPQGPRNTEAFF. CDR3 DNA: TGTGCCAGTAGTCCACAGGGGCCGCGGAACACTGAAGCTTTCTTT.

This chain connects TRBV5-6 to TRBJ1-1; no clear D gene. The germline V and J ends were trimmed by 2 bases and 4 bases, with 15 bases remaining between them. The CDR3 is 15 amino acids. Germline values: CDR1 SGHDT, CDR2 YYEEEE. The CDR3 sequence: CASSFFRAPITEAFF. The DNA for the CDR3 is TGTGCCAGCAGCTTTTTTCGCGCGCCGATCACTGAAGCTTTCTTT.